In this sample, the clone carrying this TCR beta chain turned up many times. The antigen is not known. This sample is drawn from a study of T cells after yellow fever vaccination. Overall study results and limits: One caveat is that FACS-sorted repertoires could contain abundant clonotypes contaminating from the bulk population. Boosting was followed by the reappearance of most primary-vaccination clones (roughly 95% CD4, 85% to 90% CD8). Weaker in magnitude, the secondary response showed a faster peak on day 5 versus 15.

TCR cDNA, made by 5'RACE template switching, carried an added universal primer site and UMIs. One entry per CDR3 protein, called by TCRdb with MiXCR from the 5' RACE reads. Of around 320,000 distinct CDR3 sequences in the sample, approximately 10% were seen once. The source material was CD4+ T cells sorted from PBMCs, sampled 5 days after the yellow fever booster vaccination. This receptor was identified in a man aged 18 to 30 who received the YFV17D yellow fever vaccine.

The DNA for the CDR3 is TGTGCCAGCAAAACGGAGGGAGATACGCAGTATTTT. This translates into CASKTEGDTQYF. The chain uses TRBV27 and TRBJ2-3; possibly TRBD2 for D (6 bases). CDR3 length: 12 residues. Germline loops: CDR1 MNHEY, CDR2 SMNVEV (reference sequence). V lost 7 bases, J lost 5 bases, and 10 bases lay in between.